These 24 T cell receptor beta chains originate from one sample sequenced in a study of cytomegalovirus exposure and HLA in healthy donors. The PCR was carried out with 60 Vbeta primers and 13 Jbeta primers. The assay was immunoSEQ multiplex PCR, and TCRdb's table has in-frame clones only and misses some. The table records 250,000 to 350,000 clones, 75% to 90% of them present only once. The sequenced sample consisted of PBMCs. Receptors originate from a girl aged 2-9 years in good health and CMV-seronegative.

This clone has only one observation. The chain combines TRBV6-5 with TRBJ2-3; D gene uncertain. V lost 6 bases, J lost 3 bases, and 7 bases lay in between. The CDR3 is 12 residues long. Germline V gene data show CDR1 as MNHEY and CDR2 as SVGAGI. CDR3 DNA: TGTGCCAGCAGCCTAGAGACAGATACGCAGTATTTT. As protein: CASSLETDTQYF.

Notes on this clone: Other DNA sequences in the sample encode the same CDR3. The CDR3 loop is CASSQGLAYEQYF. CDR3 coding DNA: TGCGCCAGCAGCCAAGGGCTAGCCTACGAGCAGTACTTC. This rearrangement joins TRBV4-1 to TRBJ2-7; no firm D call. Germline CDR1 MGHRA, CDR2 YSYEKL. V lost 1 base, J lost 2 bases, and 6 bases lay in between. This CDR3 has 13 residues.

The J gene is TRBJ2-1, the V gene TRBV4-1; unclear D gene. Germline CDR1 and CDR2: MGHRA and YSYEKL. This CDR3 spans 14 amino acids. Trimming removed 1 base from V and 4 bases from J, with 8 bases in between. CDR3 bases: TGCGCCAGCAGCCAAGTAAACAGATACAATGAGCAGTTCTTC. This gives the protein CASSQVNRYNEQFF.

The V call is TRBV30, the J call TRBJ1-1, with 7 bases lining up with TRBD1. The CDR3 is 15 amino acids. Germline V gene lookup returns CDR1 GTSNPN and CDR2 SVGIG (reference sequence). V lost 0 bases and J lost 0; bases outside the gene matches: 4. The CDR3 loop is CAWSVPGTVNTEAFF. CDR3 in DNA: TGTGCCTGGAGTGTACCAGGGACAGTGAACACTGAAGCTTTCTTT.

This sequence joins TRBV5-4 and TRBJ2-7; D unclear. CDR1 is SGHNT, CDR2 YYREEE, per germline (reference sequence). This CDR3 has 13 residues. V was cut by 1 base and J by 1 base, with 6 bases left in between. The CDR3 DNA reads TGTGCCAGCAGCTTGATCGGGTCCTACGAGCAGTACTTC. This encodes CASSLIGSYEQYF.

This clone was observed a few times. The rearrangement links TRBV13 to TRBJ1-1; TRBD1 aligns across 8 bases. The J segment lost 10 bases and the V segment lost 4 bases, leaving 5 bases of the junction unmatched. The CDR3 is 12 amino acids. Germline V gene data show CDR1 as PRHDT and CDR2 as FYEKMQ (reference sequence). The CDR3 bases are TGTGCCAGCAGCTCAAGGACAGGGCGAGCTTTCTTT. It is translated as CASSSRTGRAFF.

The chain recombines TRBV18 with TRBJ2-7; 7 bases map to TRBD2. The CDR3 totals 17 residues. CDR1 and CDR2 from the germline V gene are KGHSH and LQKENI. With 3 bases clipped from V and 2 bases from J, the junction kept 13 bases outside the gene matches. The CDR3 loop reads CASSPQGGSGAPYEQYF. The CDR3 region has the DNA TGTGCCAGCTCACCCCAGGGTGGCAGCGGGGCCCCCTACGAGCAGTACTTC.

The chain couples TRBV2 to TRBJ1-2, with TRBD1 matching over 7 bases. Germline values: CDR1 SNHLY, CDR2 FYNNEI. With 9 bases clipped from V and 3 bases from J, the junction kept 13 bases outside the gene matches. The CDR3 length is 15 residues. The CDR3 region has the DNA TGTGCCAGTCTGGGTGGAGGGGGCGACTACTATGGCTACACCTTC. Translated, it gives CASLGGGGDYYGYTF.

The V gene is TRBV27, the J gene TRBJ2-1; TRBD2 is a possible D gene (5 bases). V was shortened by 5 bases and J by 2 bases, with 7 bases between the two germline ends. Germline V CDR1 and CDR2: MNHEY, SMNVEV (reference sequence). CDR3 length equals 13 residues. The CDR3 spells CASSSGPYNEQFF. DNA for the CDR3: TGTGCCAGCAGTAGCGGACCCTACAATGAGCAGTTCTTC.

The CDR3 is CASSLVLAENLGTQYF. Here the CDR3 DNA reads TGTGCCAGCAGTTTGGTGCTAGCGGAAAATCTAGGGACCCAGTACTTC. This chain joins TRBV28 and TRBJ2-5; 7 bases match TRBD2. Germline values: CDR1 MDHEN, CDR2 SYDVKM. V gave up 3 bases and J gave up 7 bases; unmatched junction bases: 14. The CDR3 spans 16 residues.

Only a few counts were recorded for this clone. The rearrangement uses TRBV5-4 and TRBJ2-5; D call uncertain. V was pared by 0 bases and J by 1 base, with 7 bases between. Germline V gives CDR1 SGHNT, CDR2 YYREEE (reference sequence). The CDR3 loop spans 14 amino acids. The CDR3 DNA reads TGTGCCAGCAGCTTGGGAGCGCTCCAAGAGACCCAGTACTTC. This translates into CASSLGALQETQYF.

A remark on this clone: Other DNA variants within this sample encode the same CDR3. The J gene is TRBJ2-1, the V gene TRBV5-1; possibly TRBD2 for D (6 bases). V was shortened by 5 bases and J by 0 bases, with 12 bases between the two germline ends. Germline V gives CDR1 SGHRS, CDR2 YFSETQ. This CDR3 contains 15 residues. The chain's CDR3 is CASSLAGSSYNEQFF. The CDR3 coding sequence is TGCGCCAGCAGTCTGGCGGGGAGCTCCTACAATGAGCAGTTCTTC. Filled out from reference TRBV5-1 and TRBJ2-1, the complete variable domain reads KAGVTQTPRYLIKTRGQQVTLSCSPISGHRSVSWYQQTPGQGLQFLFEYFSETQRNKGNFPGRFSGRQFSNSRSEMNVSTLELGDSALYLCASSLAGSSYNEQFFGPGTRLTVL.

This chain links TRBV6-1 with TRBJ2-2; a weak D match, TRBD2 (5 bases). CDR3 length: 13 amino acids. CDR1 is MNHNS, CDR2 SASEGT, per germline. The germline V and J ends were trimmed by 11 bases and 5 bases, with 15 bases remaining between them. CDR3 amino acids: CAVQEAPTGELFF. CDR3 nucleotide sequence: TGTGCCGTTCAGGAGGCCCCAACCGGGGAGCTGTTTTTT.

On this clone: A junction end diverges from the germline sequence, so it may reflect a read error. The chain combines TRBV7-9 with TRBJ2-7, with 9 bases lining up with TRBD1. In germline, CDR1 is SEHNR, CDR2 FQNEAQ (reference sequence). This CDR3 comprises 15 residues. This CDR3 reads CSSSSKTGGPYEQYF. The CDR3, as DNA: TGTTCCAGCAGCTCCAAGACAGGGGGGCCCTACGAGCAGTACTTC.

For this clone: Other nucleotide sequences from this sample produce the same CDR3. The genes are TRBV5-6 and TRBJ2-3; 8 bases fit TRBD1. V trimming: 0 bases; J trimming: 1 base; junction bases outside the gene matches: 4. The CDR3 contains 16 residues. The germline V gene encodes CDR1 SGHDT and CDR2 YYEEEE. The CDR3: CASSLVPGQGTDTQYF. The CDR3, as DNA: TGTGCCAGCAGCTTGGTGCCGGGACAGGGCACAGATACGCAGTATTTT.

The chain carries TRBV27 and TRBJ1-1; 7 nucleotides match TRBD1. Germline CDR1 MNHEY, CDR2 SMNVEV (reference sequence). J was trimmed by 6 bases and V by 5 bases; bases with no gene match: 9. CDR3 length: 14 residues. The CDR3 DNA sequence: TGTGCCAGCAGTCCCAACAGGGGTAGGGCTGAAGCTTTCTTT. Its translation is CASSPNRGRAEAFF.

The chain recombines TRBV7-3 with TRBJ2-1; D is unclear. This CDR3 comprises 15 residues. From germline, CDR1 is SGHTA and CDR2 FQGTGA. V was pared by 3 bases and J by 0 bases, with 9 bases between. The CDR3 DNA follows: TGTGCCAGCAGCTTGAGTAGTCTCTCCTACAATGAGCAGTTCTTC. Translated: CASSLSSLSYNEQFF.

The chain recombines TRBV5-1 with TRBJ2-6, with D uncertain. The CDR3 contains 14 residues. Trimming pared 2 bases from V and 3 bases from J, leaving 6 bases between. Germline assignment: CDR1 SGHRS and CDR2 YFSETQ. The DNA for the CDR3 is TGCGCCAGCAGCTTAACATTTGGGGCCAACGTCCTGACTTTC. Its translation is CASSLTFGANVLTF.

This chain uses TRBV5-4 with TRBJ2-7, with D tentatively TRBD2 (7 bases). The CDR3 covers 15 residues. V lost 2 bases and J lost 0, with 12 bases in between. Germline V CDR1 and CDR2: SGHNT, YYREEE (reference sequence). The chain's CDR3 is CASSFGGGSSYEQYF. The CDR3 DNA sequence: TGTGCCAGCAGCTTCGGGGGCGGGAGCTCCTACGAGCAGTACTTC.

In DNA, the CDR3 is TGTGCCAGCAGCACAGACAGTGGAAATCCATTCCTCCACTTT. Amino acid sequence: CASSTDSGNPFLHF. The V gene is TRBV27, the J gene TRBJ1-6; TRBD1 might be the D (5 bases). This CDR3 is 14 amino acids long. V dropped 6 bases and J dropped 15 bases, with 21 bases sitting between them. CDR1 and CDR2 (germline): MNHEY, SMNVEV (reference sequence).

This clone has just one count. V gene TRBV10-3 combines with J gene TRBJ2-5; 9 nucleotides match TRBD1. V dropped 0 bases and J dropped 0; count of bases not matched to a gene: 8. This CDR3 comprises 18 residues. Germline CDR1 ENHRY, CDR2 SYGVKD. The CDR3 loop reads CAISESGFRDRDQETQYF. The CDR3 region has the DNA TGTGCCATCAGTGAGTCCGGATTCCGGGACAGGGACCAAGAGACCCAGTACTTC.

The V gene is TRBV5-1, the J gene TRBJ1-2; 8 bases map to TRBD1. The CDR3 length is 14 residues. Germline CDR1 and CDR2: SGHRS and YFSETQ. J was trimmed by 8 bases and V by 2 bases; bases with no gene match: 8. CDR3 loop: CASSLDRGREGYTF. CDR3 in DNA: TGCGCCAGCAGCTTAGACAGGGGTCGTGAGGGCTACACCTTC.

The genes are TRBV7-9 and TRBJ1-2; 7 bases are a match to TRBD1. With V trimmed by 2 bases and J by 8 bases, 2 bases remained unmatched. Looked up from germline, CDR1 is SEHNR and CDR2 is FQNEAQ (reference sequence). CDR3 length equals 12 residues. CDR3: CASSLSGGGYTF. CDR3 sequence (DNA): TGTGCCAGCAGCTTATCAGGGGGAGGCTACACCTTC.

The chain has TRBV6-5 and TRBJ1-2; 7 bases map to TRBD1. V dropped 5 bases and J dropped 5; count of bases not matched to a gene: 11. The CDR3 has 15 amino acids. Germline CDR1 MNHEY, CDR2 SVGAGI. CDR3 in amino acids: CASSTLTGNWYGYTF. The CDR3 DNA is TGTGCCAGCAGTACTTTGACAGGGAACTGGTATGGCTACACCTTC.